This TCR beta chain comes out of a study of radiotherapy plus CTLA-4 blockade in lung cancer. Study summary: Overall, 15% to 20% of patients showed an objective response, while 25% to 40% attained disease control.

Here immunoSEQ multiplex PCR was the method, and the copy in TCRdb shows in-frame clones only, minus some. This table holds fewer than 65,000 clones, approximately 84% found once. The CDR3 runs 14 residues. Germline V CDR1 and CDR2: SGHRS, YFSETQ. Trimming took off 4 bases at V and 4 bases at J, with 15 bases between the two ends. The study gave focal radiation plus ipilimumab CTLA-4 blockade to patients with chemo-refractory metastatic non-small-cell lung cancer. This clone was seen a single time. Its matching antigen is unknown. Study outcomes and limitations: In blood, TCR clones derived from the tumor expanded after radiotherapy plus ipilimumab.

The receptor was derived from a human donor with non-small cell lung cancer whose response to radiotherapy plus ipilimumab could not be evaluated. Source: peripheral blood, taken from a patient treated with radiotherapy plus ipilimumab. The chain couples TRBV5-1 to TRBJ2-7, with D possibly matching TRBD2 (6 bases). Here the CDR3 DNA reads TGCGCCAGCAGCGAAGGGTTAGGGAGGTACGAGCAGTACTTC. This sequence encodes CASSEGLGRYEQYF.